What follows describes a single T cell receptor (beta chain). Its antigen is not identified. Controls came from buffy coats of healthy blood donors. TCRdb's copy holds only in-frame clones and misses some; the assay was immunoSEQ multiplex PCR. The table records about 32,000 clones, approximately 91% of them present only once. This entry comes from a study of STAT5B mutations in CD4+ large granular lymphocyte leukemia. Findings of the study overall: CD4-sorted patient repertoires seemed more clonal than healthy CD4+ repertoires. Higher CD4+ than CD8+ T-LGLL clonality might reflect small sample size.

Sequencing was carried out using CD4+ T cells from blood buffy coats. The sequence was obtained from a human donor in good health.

The DNA of the CDR3 is TGTGCCAGCAGTGAATCCCAAGCGGGAGGATGGGGTGAGCAGTTCTTC. It translates to CASSESQAGGWGEQFF. This chain connects TRBV25-1 to TRBJ2-1, with 9 nucleotides matching TRBD2. The CDR3 is 16 amino acids. V shed 1 base, J shed 9 bases, and the junction held 10 bases outside the gene matches. Germline loops: CDR1 MGHDK, CDR2 SYGVNS.